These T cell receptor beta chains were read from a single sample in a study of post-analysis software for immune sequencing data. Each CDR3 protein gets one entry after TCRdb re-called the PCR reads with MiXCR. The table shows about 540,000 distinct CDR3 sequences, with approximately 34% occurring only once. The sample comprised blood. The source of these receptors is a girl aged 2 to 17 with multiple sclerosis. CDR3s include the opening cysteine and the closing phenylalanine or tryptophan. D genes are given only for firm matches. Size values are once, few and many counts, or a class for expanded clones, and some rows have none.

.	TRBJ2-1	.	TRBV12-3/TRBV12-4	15	CASSKRAGGPNEQFF	TGTGCCAGCAGCAAAAGGGCAGGCGGGCCAAATGAGCAGTTCTTC
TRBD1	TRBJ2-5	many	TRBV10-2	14	CASSSDRGSETQYF	TGCGCCAGCAGTTCGGACAGGGGAAGTGAGACCCAGTACTTC
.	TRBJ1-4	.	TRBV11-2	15	CASSLPGAGNEKLFF	TGTGCCAGTAGCTTGCCAGGGGCCGGTAATGAAAAACTGTTTTTT
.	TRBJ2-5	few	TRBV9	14	CASSVGSSRETQYF	TGTGCCAGCAGCGTAGGCTCGAGCCGGGAGACCCAGTACTTC
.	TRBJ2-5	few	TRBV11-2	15	CASSLVPSGQETQYF	TGTGCCAGCAGCTTAGTCCCCAGCGGCCAAGAGACCCAGTACTTC
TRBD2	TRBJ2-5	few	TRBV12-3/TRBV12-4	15	CASSFGLAGAKTQYF	TGTGCCAGCAGTTTTGGTCTAGCGGGGGCGAAGACCCAGTACTTC
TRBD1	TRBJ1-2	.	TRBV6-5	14	CASSPGGSYYGYTF	TGTGCCAGCAGCCCAGGGGGGTCGTACTATGGCTACACCTTC
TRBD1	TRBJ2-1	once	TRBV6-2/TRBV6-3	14	CASSWTGWGGEQFF	TGTGCCAGCAGTTGGACAGGGTGGGGAGGTGAGCAGTTCTTC
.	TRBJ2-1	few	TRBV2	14	CASSIETEGGEQFF	TGTGCCAGCAGTATCGAGACGGAAGGAGGTGAGCAGTTCTTC
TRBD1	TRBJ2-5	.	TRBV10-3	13	CAISGTGSETQYF	TGTGCCATCAGTGGGACAGGGAGCGAGACCCAGTACTTC
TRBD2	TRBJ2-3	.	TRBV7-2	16	CASSFLAEASADTQYF	TGTGCCAGCAGCTTCCTAGCGGAGGCGAGCGCAGATACGCAGTATTTT
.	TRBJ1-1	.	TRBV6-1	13	CASRNSGSTEAFF	TGTGCCAGCAGGAACAGTGGTAGCACTGAAGCTTTCTTT
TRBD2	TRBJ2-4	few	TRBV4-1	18	CASSPGLAGGRTKNIQYF	TGCGCCAGCAGCCCCGGACTAGCGGGGGGGCGGACCAAAAACATTCAGTACTTC
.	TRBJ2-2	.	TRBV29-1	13	CSGGEGVTGELFF	TGCAGCGGTGGCGAAGGGGTAACCGGGGAGCTGTTTTTT
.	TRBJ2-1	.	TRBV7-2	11	CASSRVIEQFF	TGTGCCAGCAGCCGTGTTATTGAGCAGTTCTTC